These 8 T cell receptor beta chains were all obtained from the same sample, sequenced in a study of T cell responses to AZD1222 COVID-19 vaccine. Profiling relied on immunoSEQ multiplex PCR, and the TCRdb table lists in-frame clones only, not all of them. The sample records about 260,000 clones, roughly 93% being singletons. The sequenced sample was peripheral blood, obtained on day 0 of AZD1222 vaccination. The receptors shown here come from an adult in good health.

V is TRBV2 and J is TRBJ1-1; 8 positions agree with TRBD1. Germline-derived CDR1 and CDR2 are SNHLY and FYNNEI. The CDR3 is made up of 13 amino acids. Trimming removed 11 bases from V and 4 bases from J; junction bases left unmatched: 9. CDR3 sequence: CAWGSGGSTEAFF. As DNA, the CDR3 is TGTGCCTGGGGGTCAGGGGGCTCCACTGAAGCTTTCTTT.

The chain joins TRBV19 to TRBJ2-7; 8 bases fit TRBD1. The CDR3 sequence is 14 residues long. V shed 7 bases and J 2 bases; nucleotides not matched to a gene: 7. Germline loops: CDR1 LNHDA, CDR2 SQIVND (reference sequence). Here the CDR3 DNA reads TGTGCCAGTAACCCCGGGACAGGTCCCTACGAGCAGTACTTC. The encoded protein is CASNPGTGPYEQYF.

The J gene is TRBJ2-7, the V gene TRBV5-6; TRBD1 matches at 11 bases. V trimming: 4 bases; J trimming: 4 bases; junction bases outside the gene matches: 7. The CDR3 spans 15 residues. Germline CDR1 reads SGHDT; CDR2 reads YYEEEE. CDR3 nucleotide sequence: TGTGCCAGCAGCCGCAGGACAGGGGGCATTTACGAGCAGTACTTC. It translates to CASSRRTGGIYEQYF.

The J gene is TRBJ2-1, the V gene TRBV19; no firm D call. The CDR3 length is 15 residues. Trimming removed 6 bases at V and 0 bases at J, with 12 bases between. Germline V gives CDR1 LNHDA, CDR2 SQIVND (reference sequence). CDR3: CASSLNSASYNEQFF. In nucleotides, the CDR3 is TGTGCCAGTAGCCTCAATTCCGCCTCCTACAATGAGCAGTTCTTC.

The gene calls are TRBV2 and TRBJ2-1; TRBD2 agrees at 7 bases. V was pared by 0 bases and J by 4 bases, with 3 bases of the junction left unmatched. The CDR3 loop spans 15 amino acids. Germline CDR1 reads SNHLY; CDR2 reads FYNNEI. The CDR3 bases are TGTGCCAGCAGTGAAGCGCGCGGGGGTTACAATGAGCAGTTCTTC. Translation gives CASSEARGGYNEQFF.

V gene TRBV7-2 combines with J gene TRBJ2-3, with 8 bases matching TRBD2. The CDR3 is 18 amino acids. V shed 5 bases and J 0 bases; nucleotides not matched to a gene: 13. From germline, CDR1 is SGHTA and CDR2 FQGNSA. CDR3 residues: CASSLLAGTRLSTDTQYF. The CDR3 DNA is TGTGCCAGCAGCCTCTTAGCGGGGACACGTTTAAGCACAGATACGCAGTATTTT.

J is TRBJ2-1 and V is TRBV9, with D unresolved. This CDR3 has 11 amino acids. Trimming removed 3 bases at V and 12 bases at J, with 10 bases between. The germline CDR1 and CDR2 sequences are SGDLS and YYNGEE. The chain's CDR3 is CASSAPGPQFF. The CDR3 coding sequence is TGTGCCAGCAGCGCTCCGGGCCCGCAGTTCTTC.

V and J are TRBV30 and TRBJ2-5; D might be TRBD1 or TRBD2, each matching 6 bases. Germline CDR1 is GTSNPN and CDR2 is SVGIG (reference sequence). With 3 bases removed from V and 5 bases from J, the gap between germline ends came to 16 bases. The CDR3 length is 14 residues. As DNA, the CDR3 is TGTGCCTGGAGCCCCGGAGGGGGGCAGGAGACCCAGTACTTC. It codes for CAWSPGGGQETQYF.